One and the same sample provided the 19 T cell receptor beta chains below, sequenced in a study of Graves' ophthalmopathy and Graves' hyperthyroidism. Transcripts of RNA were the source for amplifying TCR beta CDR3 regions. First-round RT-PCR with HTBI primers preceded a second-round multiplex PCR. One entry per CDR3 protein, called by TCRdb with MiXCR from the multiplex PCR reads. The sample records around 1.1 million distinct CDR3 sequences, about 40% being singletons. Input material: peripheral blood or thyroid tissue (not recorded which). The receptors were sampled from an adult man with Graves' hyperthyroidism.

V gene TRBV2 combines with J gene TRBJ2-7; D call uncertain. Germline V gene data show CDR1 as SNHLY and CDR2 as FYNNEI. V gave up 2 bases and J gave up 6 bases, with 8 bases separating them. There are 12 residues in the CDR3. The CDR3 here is CASSEMDSEQYF. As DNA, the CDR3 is TGTGCCAGCAGTGAAATGGATTCCGAGCAGTACTTC. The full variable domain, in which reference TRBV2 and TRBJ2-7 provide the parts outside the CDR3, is EPEVTQTPSHQVTQMGQEVILRCVPISNHLYFYWYRQILGQKVEFLVSFYNNEISEKSEIFDDQFSVERPDGSNFTLKIRSTKLEDSAMYFCASSEMDSEQYFGPGTRLTVT.

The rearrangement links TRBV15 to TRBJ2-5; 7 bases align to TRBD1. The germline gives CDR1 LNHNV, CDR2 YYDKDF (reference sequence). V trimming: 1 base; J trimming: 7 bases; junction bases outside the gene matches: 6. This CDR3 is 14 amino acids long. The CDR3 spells CATSRVGDRGTQYF. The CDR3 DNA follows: TGTGCCACCAGCAGAGTGGGGGACAGAGGGACCCAGTACTTC.

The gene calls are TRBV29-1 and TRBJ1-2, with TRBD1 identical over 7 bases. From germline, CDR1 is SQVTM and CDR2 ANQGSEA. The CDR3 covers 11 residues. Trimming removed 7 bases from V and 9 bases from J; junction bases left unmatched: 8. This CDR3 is CSGQGIGSYTF. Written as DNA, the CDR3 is TGCAGCGGACAGGGAATAGGAAGCTACACCTTC.

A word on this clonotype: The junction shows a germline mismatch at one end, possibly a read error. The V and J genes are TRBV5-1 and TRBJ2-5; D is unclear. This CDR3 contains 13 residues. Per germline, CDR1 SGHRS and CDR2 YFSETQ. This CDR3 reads CASSSGTQGTQYF. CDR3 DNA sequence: TGTGCCAGCAGCTCAGGCACCCAAGGGACCCAGTACTTC.

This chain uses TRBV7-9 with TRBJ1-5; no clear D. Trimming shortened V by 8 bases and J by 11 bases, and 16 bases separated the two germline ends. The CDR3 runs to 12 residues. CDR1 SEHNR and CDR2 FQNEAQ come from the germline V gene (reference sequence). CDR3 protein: CASGRHQETQHF. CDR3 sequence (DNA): TGTGCCAGCGGGCGGCACCAAGAGACCCAGCATTTT.

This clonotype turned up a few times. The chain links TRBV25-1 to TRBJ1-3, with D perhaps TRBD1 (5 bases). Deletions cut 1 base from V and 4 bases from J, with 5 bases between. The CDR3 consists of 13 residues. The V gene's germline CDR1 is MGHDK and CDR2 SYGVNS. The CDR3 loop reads CASSEWGGNTIYF. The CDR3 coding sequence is TGTGCCAGCAGTGAATGGGGGGGAAACACCATATATTTT.

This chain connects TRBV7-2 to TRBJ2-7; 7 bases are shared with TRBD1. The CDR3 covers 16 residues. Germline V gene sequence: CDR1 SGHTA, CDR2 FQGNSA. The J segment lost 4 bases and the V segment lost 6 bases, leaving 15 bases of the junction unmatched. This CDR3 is CASSLWTGTGLYEQYF. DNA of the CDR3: TGTGCCAGCAGTCTTTGGACAGGAACAGGGCTTTACGAGCAGTACTTC.

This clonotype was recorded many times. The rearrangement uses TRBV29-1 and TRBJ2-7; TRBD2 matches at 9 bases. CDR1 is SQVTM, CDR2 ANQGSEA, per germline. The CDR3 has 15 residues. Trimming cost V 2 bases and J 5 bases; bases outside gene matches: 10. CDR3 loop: CSVESPGLAVNEQYF. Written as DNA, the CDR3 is TGCAGCGTTGAATCCCCGGGACTAGCCGTCAACGAGCAGTACTTC.

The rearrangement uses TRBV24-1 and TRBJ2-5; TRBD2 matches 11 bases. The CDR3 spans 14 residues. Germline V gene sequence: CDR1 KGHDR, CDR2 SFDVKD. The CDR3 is CASRLAGGFQTQYF. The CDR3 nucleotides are TGTGCTAGTAGGCTAGCGGGGGGCTTTCAGACCCAGTACTTC.

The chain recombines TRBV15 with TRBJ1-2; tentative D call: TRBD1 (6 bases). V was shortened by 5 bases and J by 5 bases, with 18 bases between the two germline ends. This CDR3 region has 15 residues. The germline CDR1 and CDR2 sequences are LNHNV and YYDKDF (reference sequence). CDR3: CATSPVGGREYGYTF. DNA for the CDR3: TGTGCCACCAGCCCCGTTGGGGGGCGGGAGTATGGCTACACCTTC.

The CDR3 DNA follows: TGTGCCAGCAGTCCAGGAAGGACTAGCGATTACACCGGGGAGCTGTTTTTT. Translation: CASSPGRTSDYTGELFF. J is TRBJ2-2 and V is TRBV27, with TRBD2 matching 9 bases. The germline V gene has CDR1 MNHEY and CDR2 SMNVEV (reference sequence). V dropped 5 bases and J dropped 3; count of bases not matched to a gene: 10. There are 17 residues in the CDR3.

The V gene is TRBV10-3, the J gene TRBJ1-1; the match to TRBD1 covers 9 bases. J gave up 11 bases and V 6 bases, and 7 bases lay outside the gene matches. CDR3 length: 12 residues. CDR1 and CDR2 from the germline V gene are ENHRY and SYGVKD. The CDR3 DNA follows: TGTGCCATCAGCCGGGACAGGGTAGGGGCTTTCTTT. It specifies CAISRDRVGAFF.

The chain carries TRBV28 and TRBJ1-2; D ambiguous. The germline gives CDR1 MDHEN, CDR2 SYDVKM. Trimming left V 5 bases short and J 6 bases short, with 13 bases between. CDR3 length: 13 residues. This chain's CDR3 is CASSGIGRDGYTF. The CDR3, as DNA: TGTGCCAGCAGTGGGATAGGGAGGGATGGCTACACCTTC.

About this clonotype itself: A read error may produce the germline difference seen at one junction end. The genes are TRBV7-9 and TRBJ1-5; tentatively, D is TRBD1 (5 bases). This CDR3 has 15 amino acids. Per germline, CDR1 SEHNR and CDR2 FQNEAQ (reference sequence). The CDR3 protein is CAGSLDSRSNQPQHF. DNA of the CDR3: TGTGCCGGCAGCTTAGACAGTCGAAGCAATCAGCCCCAGCATTTT.

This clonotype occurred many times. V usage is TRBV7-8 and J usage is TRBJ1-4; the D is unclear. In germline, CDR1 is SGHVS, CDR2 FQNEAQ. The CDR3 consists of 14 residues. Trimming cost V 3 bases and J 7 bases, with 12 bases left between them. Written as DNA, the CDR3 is TGTGCCAGCAGCTTTGCTGGTGTGGGTGAAAAACTGTTTTTT. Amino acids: CASSFAGVGEKLFF.

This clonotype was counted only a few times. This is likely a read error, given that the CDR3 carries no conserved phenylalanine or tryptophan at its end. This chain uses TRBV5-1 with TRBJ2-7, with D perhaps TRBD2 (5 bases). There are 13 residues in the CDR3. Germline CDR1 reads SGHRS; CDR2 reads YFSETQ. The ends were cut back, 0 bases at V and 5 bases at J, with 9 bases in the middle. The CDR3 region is CASSLVLGDEQYL. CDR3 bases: TGCGCCAGCAGCTTGGTACTCGGGGACGAGCAGTACCTC.

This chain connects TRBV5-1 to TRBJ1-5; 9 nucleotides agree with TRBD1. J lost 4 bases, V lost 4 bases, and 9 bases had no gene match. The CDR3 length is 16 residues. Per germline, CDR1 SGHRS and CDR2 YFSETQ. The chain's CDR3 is CASSPTLGTGNQPQHF. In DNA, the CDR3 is TGCGCCAGCAGCCCGACCCTTGGGACAGGGAATCAGCCCCAGCATTTT.

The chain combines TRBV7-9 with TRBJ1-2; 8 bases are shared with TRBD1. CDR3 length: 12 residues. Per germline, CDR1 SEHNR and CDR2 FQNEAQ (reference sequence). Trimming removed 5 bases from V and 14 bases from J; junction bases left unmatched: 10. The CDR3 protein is CASSPEVTGGTF. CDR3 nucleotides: TGTGCCAGCAGCCCAGAGGTTACAGGGGGGACCTTC.

CDR3 region: CASSREGAGGGEQYF. The CDR3 DNA sequence: TGCGCCAGCAGTAGGGAAGGAGCGGGGGGCGGCGAGCAGTACTTC. The chain combines TRBV4-3 with TRBJ2-7; 9 nucleotides align to TRBD2. Germline trimming cut 6 bases from V and 6 bases from J; bases unmatched to any gene: 12. The CDR3 is 15 amino acids. The V gene's germline CDR1 is LGHNA and CDR2 YSLEER.